Following are 8 T cell receptor beta chains from one sample sequenced in a study of cytomegalovirus exposure and HLA in healthy donors. A multiplex PCR was run with 60 Vbeta primers and 13 Jbeta primers. Sequencing was performed with immunoSEQ multiplex PCR; in TCRdb, only in-frame clones are kept and a portion is missing. The sample is made up of around 75,000 clones, and the top ten hold roughly 13% of it. The sequenced sample consisted of PBMCs. The origin of the receptors is a man in his forties or fifties in good health and CMV-seropositive.

The gene calls are TRBV6-6 and TRBJ2-1; tentative D call: TRBD2 (7 bases). Germline CDR1 and CDR2: MNHNY and SVGAGI (reference sequence). Trimming removed 0 bases from V and 5 bases from J, with 14 bases in between. This CDR3 comprises 16 residues. The CDR3 is CASSYSEGGPNNEQFF. CDR3 DNA sequence: TGTGCCAGCAGTTACTCAGAGGGGGGGCCGAACAATGAGCAGTTCTTC.

The CDR3 DNA sequence: TGTGCCAGCAGCTTGTGGCTCAACACCATATATTTT. It encodes CASSLWLNTIYF. The rearrangement uses TRBV7-9 and TRBJ1-3, with D unclear. Per germline, CDR1 SEHNR and CDR2 FQNEAQ (reference sequence). V lost 3 bases and J 7 bases, leaving 7 bases between the germline ends. CDR3 length: 12 amino acids.

The gene calls are TRBV15 and TRBJ2-5; no definite D call. CDR1 is LNHNV and CDR2 is YYDKDF in the germline V gene (reference sequence). Between the trimmed V and J ends, which lost 6 bases and 2 bases, there was a span of 19 bases. CDR3 length: 16 amino acids. This CDR3 reads CATSEGVRFGQETQYF. The CDR3 bases are TGTGCCACCAGTGAAGGAGTAAGGTTCGGGCAAGAGACCCAGTACTTC.

V usage is TRBV18 and J usage is TRBJ2-1; 11 nucleotides align to TRBD2. The CDR3 loop spans 17 amino acids. Trimming at V came to 3 bases and at J to 7 bases, leaving 11 bases not matched to a gene. Germline CDR1 reads KGHSH; CDR2 reads LQKENI. CDR3 loop: CASSPLRLAGGENEQFF. As DNA, the CDR3 is TGTGCCAGCTCACCTCTAAGGCTAGCGGGAGGTGAAAATGAGCAGTTCTTC.

The chain is built from TRBV19 and TRBJ1-4, with TRBD1 matching 9 bases. Trimming took 11 bases from V and 6 from J; bases not matched to a gene: 7. Germline CDR1 is LNHDA and CDR2 is SQIVND (reference sequence). The CDR3 totals 13 residues. The CDR3 DNA follows: TGTGCCTCCGAAGACAGGGGGTATGAAAAACTGTTTTTT. Its translation: CASEDRGYEKLFF.

The chain uses TRBV18 and TRBJ1-1, with 7 nucleotides matching TRBD1. Trimming at V came to 5 bases and at J to 1 base, leaving 4 bases not matched to a gene. CDR3 length equals 14 residues. Germline assignment: CDR1 KGHSH and CDR2 LQKENI. CDR3 residues: CASSFDRANTEAFF. CDR3 DNA sequence: TGTGCCAGCTCATTCGACAGGGCGAACACTGAAGCTTTCTTT.

This sequence joins TRBV9 and TRBJ1-3; no definite D call. The CDR3 totals 11 residues. Trimming left V 7 bases short and J 5 bases short, with 7 bases between. CDR1 and CDR2 from the germline V gene are SGDLS and YYNGEE. In DNA, the CDR3 is TGTGCCAGCGGAGGGAGAAACACCATATATTTT. Amino acid sequence: CASGGRNTIYF.

The chain recombines TRBV28 with TRBJ1-1; D may be TRBD1 (5 bases). Germline CDR1 and CDR2: MDHEN and SYDVKM. The ends were cut back, 5 bases at V and 1 base at J, with 14 bases in the middle. This CDR3 is built from 15 residues. Here the CDR3 reads CASSTNRRRNTEAFF. CDR3 bases: TGTGCCAGCAGTACAAACAGGCGGCGGAACACTGAAGCTTTCTTT.